This T cell receptor (beta chain) came from a study of T cells after yellow fever vaccination. Study observations and caveats: Shared CD4/CD8 clonotypes were a small share, likely from convergent recombination. Post-booster samples contained most primary-vaccination clones (approximately 95% CD4, about 90% CD8). Contaminating bulk clonotypes could be abundant in FACS-sorted repertoires.

The germline V and J ends were trimmed by 1 base and 7 bases, with 16 bases remaining between them. Germline V gene lookup returns CDR1 SGHKS and CDR2 YYEKEE (reference sequence). The CDR3 contains 15 residues. TCRdb processed the 5' RACE reads anew with MiXCR; each CDR3 protein has one entry. The table records over 250,000 distinct CDR3 sequences, about 4% of them present only once. This clonotype was seen a few times. Its antigen is undetermined. This TCR was sampled from a man younger than 35 who received the YFV17D yellow fever vaccine. The sequencing used PBMCs, collected 5 days after the yellow fever booster vaccination. The gene calls are TRBV5-5 and TRBJ2-3, with a tentative D call TRBD1 (6 bases). The CDR3 bases are TGTGCCAGCAGCTTGCTGGGACAAATGCCTTATACGCAGTATTTT. Its protein is CASSLLGQMPYTQYF.